This passage covers 25 T cell receptor beta chains from one sample sequenced in a study of control samples from healthy donors and cancer patients. The table came from immunoSEQ multiplex PCR; TCRdb's copy has only in-frame clones and leaves some out. Of around 94,000 clones listed, about nine tenths are singletons. The sequenced sample was blood. All receptors come from a woman aged 18-35 years in good health.

The V call is TRBV15, the J call TRBJ2-7, with 8 bases aligning to TRBD1. V lost 4 bases to trimming and J lost 7 bases; unmatched junction nucleotides: 12. Per the germline V gene, CDR1 is LNHNV and CDR2 is YYDKDF (reference sequence). This CDR3 comprises 15 residues. This CDR3 reads CATSIDRGGEEEQYF. DNA for the CDR3: TGTGCCACCAGCATTGACAGGGGCGGGGAAGAGGAGCAGTACTTC.

V is TRBV6-2 or TRBV6-3 and J is TRBJ2-1, with D possibly being TRBD2 (7 bases). CDR3 length: 14 amino acids. CDR1 MNHEY and CDR2 SVGEGT come from the germline V gene. Trimming cost V 0 bases and J 8 bases, with 11 bases left between them. The CDR3 is CASSYSGGAHEQFF. CDR3 coding DNA: TGTGCCAGCAGTTACTCGGGGGGGGCTCATGAGCAGTTCTTC.

This chain uses TRBV3-1 (or the pseudogene TRBV3-2) with TRBJ2-1, with D perhaps matching TRBD2 (5 bases). Trimming shortened V by 1 base and J by 14 bases, and 24 bases separated the two germline ends. The CDR3 is made up of 16 amino acids. Per the germline V gene, CDR1 is LGHDT and CDR2 is YNNKEL (reference sequence). CDR3 residues: CASSQGASSGLVLEFF. The CDR3 DNA sequence: TGTGCCAGCAGCCAAGGGGCTAGCTCGGGGTTGGTTTTAGAGTTCTTC.

In the case of this clone: Distinct nucleotide sequences in the sample also encode this CDR3. J is TRBJ1-4 and V is TRBV24-1; D may be TRBD1 (6 bases). The germline V gene encodes CDR1 KGHDR and CDR2 SFDVKD. V was pared by 4 bases and J by 8 bases, with 13 bases between. This CDR3 contains 14 residues. The CDR3 loop is CATSDAGAGEKLFF. CDR3 DNA sequence: TGTGCCACCAGTGACGCAGGGGCGGGAGAAAAACTGTTTTTT.

This sequence joins TRBV4-2 and TRBJ1-4; D is unresolved. The CDR3 is 16 amino acids. The V and J ends lost 0 bases and 5 bases respectively, with 13 bases between them. CDR1 is LGHNA, CDR2 YNFKEQ, per germline. CDR3: CASSQDWAGRNEKLFF. The CDR3 DNA sequence: TGTGCCAGCAGCCAAGATTGGGCAGGACGCAATGAAAAACTGTTTTTT.

The chain has TRBV5-6 and TRBJ1-1; no clear D. The V end lost 1 base, the J end lost 1 base, and 11 bases lay between the germline ends. Germline-derived CDR1 and CDR2 are SGHDT and YYEEEE. The CDR3 loop spans 15 amino acids. CDR3 coding DNA: TGTGCCAGCAGCTTGTATGTGAAGGGGAACACTGAAGCTTTCTTT. Its translation: CASSLYVKGNTEAFF.

There are a few counts of this clone. The rearrangement links TRBV11-2 to TRBJ2-7; D unresolved. Trimming cost V 5 bases and J 3 bases, with 14 bases left between them. Germline lookup yields CDR1 SGHAT and CDR2 FQNNGV. The CDR3 totals 14 residues. CDR3 bases: TGTGCCAGCAGCCCGACGGCAACCATCTACGAGCAGTACTTC. Its protein is CASSPTATIYEQYF.

This rearrangement joins TRBV12-3 or TRBV12-4 to TRBJ1-5; D not certain. The CDR3 spans 13 residues. V was trimmed by 2 bases and J by 4 bases, leaving 6 bases between them. In DNA, the CDR3 is TGTGCCAGCAGTTTAACGGTGAATCAGCCCCAGCATTTT. Translated, it gives CASSLTVNQPQHF.

This rearrangement joins TRBV5-6 to TRBJ1-2, with D possibly being TRBD1 (5 bases). There are 16 residues in the CDR3. Trimming removed 0 bases from V and 5 bases from J, with 17 bases in between. CDR1 and CDR2 (germline): SGHDT, YYEEEE. Written as DNA, the CDR3 is TGTGCCAGCAGCTTGGAGGGTTCAACGGGGGATTATGGCTACACCTTC. Translated, it gives CASSLEGSTGDYGYTF.

The J gene is TRBJ1-3, the V gene TRBV5-1; D might be TRBD1 (5 bases). The CDR3 is 14 residues long. The germline V gene encodes CDR1 SGHRS and CDR2 YFSETQ. V was shortened by 4 bases and J by 1 base, with 9 bases between the two germline ends. This CDR3 is CASSPGGSGNTIYF. As DNA, the CDR3 is TGCGCCAGCAGCCCCGGGGGGTCTGGAAACACCATATATTTT.

This clone appeared a single time. This chain uses TRBV19 with TRBJ1-1; 9 positions match TRBD1. V trimming: 6 bases; J trimming: 1 base; junction bases outside the gene matches: 3. CDR3 size: 14 residues. Germline CDR1 and CDR2: LNHDA and SQIVND (reference sequence). The CDR3 DNA reads TGTGCCAGTAGCACAGGGGGCAGGAACACTGAAGCTTTCTTT. This encodes CASSTGGRNTEAFF.

CDR3 coding DNA: TGTGCCAGCGGACCACTCGCGGGGGCCCCCTACAATGAGCAGTTCTTC. Amino acids: CASGPLAGAPYNEQFF. V is TRBV27 and J is TRBJ2-1; possible D gene TRBD2, 7 bases. Germline V gives CDR1 MNHEY, CDR2 SMNVEV (reference sequence). This CDR3 has 16 residues. V lost 8 bases to trimming and J lost 2 bases, with 19 bases between them.

This clone was detected once. The rearrangement joins TRBV7-2 to TRBJ2-3; TRBD2 is a possible D gene (5 bases). Per germline, CDR1 SGHTA and CDR2 FQGNSA. The CDR3 is 16 residues long. V dropped 5 bases and J dropped 2 bases, with 17 bases sitting between them. CDR3 in amino acids: CASSPYPAGPTDTQYF. DNA for the CDR3: TGTGCCAGCAGCCCCTACCCGGCGGGCCCCACAGATACGCAGTATTTT.

CDR3: CASGSTGTPNEQYF. The CDR3 nucleotides are TGTGCTAGTGGTTCGACCGGGACACCCAACGAGCAGTACTTC. The genes are TRBV12-5 and TRBJ2-7; possible D gene TRBD1, 6 bases. Deletions cut 4 bases from V and 5 bases from J, with 15 bases between. The CDR3 runs 14 residues. Germline assignment: CDR1 LGHNT and CDR2 FRNRAP.

The J gene is TRBJ2-5, the V gene TRBV10-2, with D perhaps TRBD1 (6 bases). The CDR3 is made up of 14 amino acids. The V and J ends lost 5 bases and 2 bases respectively, with 12 bases between them. Germline CDR1 WSHSY, CDR2 SAAADI. The CDR3 DNA is TGCGCCAGCAGTCTACAGGGAGCTCAAGAGACCCAGTACTTC. Amino acids: CASSLQGAQETQYF.

The chain joins TRBV6-2 or TRBV6-3 to TRBJ2-1; the match to TRBD1 covers 12 bases. Germline V gives CDR1 MNHEY, CDR2 SVGEGT. V lost 0 bases, J lost 6 bases, and 6 bases stayed unmatched. This CDR3 contains 17 residues. CDR3 bases: TGTGCCAGCAGTTACTCTCCGGGACAGGGGGCGGTCAATGAGCAGTTCTTC. Translation gives CASSYSPGQGAVNEQFF.

The CDR3 spells CASSLAGGPSTDTQYF. The DNA of the CDR3 is TGTGCCAGCAGCTTGGCAGGGGGCCCTAGCACAGATACGCAGTATTTT. V and J are TRBV5-5 and TRBJ2-3; 8 bases are shared with TRBD1. Germline V gives CDR1 SGHKS, CDR2 YYEKEE (reference sequence). The CDR3 totals 16 residues. Trimming took 0 bases from V and 0 from J; bases not matched to a gene: 3.

The CDR3 DNA reads as TGTGCCAGCAGTGAAGCTCGGGACAGACTAAACTATGGCTACACCTTC. Its protein product is CASSEARDRLNYGYTF. The chain has TRBV6-1 and TRBJ1-2; 7 bases match TRBD1. Germline V gene sequence: CDR1 MNHNS, CDR2 SASEGT. This CDR3 region has 16 residues. Trimming took 0 bases from V and 2 from J; bases not matched to a gene: 6.

The chain joins TRBV25-1 to TRBJ2-7, with TRBD1 matching 11 bases. The V gene's germline CDR1 is MGHDK and CDR2 SYGVNS. J lost 4 bases, V lost 5 bases, and 10 bases had no gene match. There are 16 residues in the CDR3. The chain's CDR3 is CASSRIGQGANYEQYF. CDR3 in DNA: TGTGCCAGCAGTAGAATCGGACAGGGGGCGAATTACGAGCAGTACTTC.

The chain has TRBV9 and TRBJ2-1; 7 positions agree with TRBD2. V lost 0 bases to trimming and J lost 9 bases; unmatched junction nucleotides: 9. Germline values: CDR1 SGDLS, CDR2 YYNGEE. The CDR3 runs 15 residues. CDR3 nucleotide sequence: TGTGCCAGCAGCGTAGACTACGGGGGGTTCGGTGAGCAGTTCTTC. Translated: CASSVDYGGFGEQFF.

The chain employs TRBV4-2 and TRBJ1-1; possible D gene TRBD1, 5 bases. Germline assignment: CDR1 LGHNA and CDR2 YNFKEQ. Trimming pared 4 bases from V and 1 base from J, leaving 10 bases between. The CDR3 contains 14 residues. CDR3 sequence reads: CASSLSTGNTEAFF. The CDR3 DNA sequence: TGTGCCAGCAGCCTTTCCACAGGGAACACTGAAGCTTTCTTT.

J is TRBJ1-1 and V is TRBV7-9; 7 bases are a match to TRBD1. Germline V lookup: CDR1 SEHNR, CDR2 FQNEAQ (reference sequence). V was clipped by 5 bases and J by 5 bases; unmatched bases: 11. This CDR3 spans 15 amino acids. CDR3 sequence reads: CASSTSQGSFTEAFF. The CDR3 DNA sequence: TGTGCCAGCAGCACGTCACAGGGGTCCTTTACTGAAGCTTTCTTT.

The V call is TRBV11-2, the J call TRBJ1-2; 12 bases fit TRBD1. This CDR3 has 16 residues. CDR1 is SGHAT, CDR2 FQNNGV, per germline. The trim removed 5 bases at V and 6 bases at J, leaving 10 bases unmatched. This CDR3 reads CASSPMGTGGADGYTF. CDR3 in DNA: TGTGCCAGCAGCCCCATGGGGACAGGGGGCGCCGATGGCTACACCTTC.

This clone was seen a single time. This sequence joins TRBV4-1 and TRBJ1-2, with a possible D match to TRBD1 (6 bases). Germline CDR1 is MGHRA and CDR2 is YSYEKL. V was cut by 1 base and J by 8 bases, with 20 bases left in between. CDR3 size: 16 residues. CDR3 protein: CASSQAGGRGGGGYTF. The CDR3 DNA reads as TGCGCCAGCAGCCAAGCTGGGGGCCGGGGCGGAGGGGGCTACACCTTC.

The chain joins TRBV9 to TRBJ1-1; D is unclear. The V and J ends lost 4 bases and 1 base respectively, with 8 bases between them. The V gene's germline CDR1 is SGDLS and CDR2 YYNGEE. The CDR3 length is 13 residues. The CDR3 is CASSLIPNTEAFF. The CDR3 DNA follows: TGTGCCAGCAGCCTCATTCCGAACACTGAAGCTTTCTTT.